The 18 T cell receptor beta chains given below trace back to one sample, sequenced in a study of chemoradiotherapy in HPV16-positive cancers. Some clones are missing from TCRdb's copy, which holds only in-frame ones; the method was immunoSEQ multiplex PCR. The sample has about 24,000 clones, roughly 90% seen once. Specimen: blood, collected from a patient who underwent chemoradiotherapy. These receptors all come from a human donor with HPV-associated anogenital cancer.

This rearrangement joins TRBV14 to TRBJ2-2; possible D gene TRBD1, 6 bases. CDR3 length equals 15 residues. With 2 bases removed from V and 5 bases from J, the gap between germline ends came to 12 bases. CDR1 is SGHDN and CDR2 is FVKESK in the germline V gene. The CDR3 is CASSQYGGATGELFF. The CDR3 DNA follows: TGTGCCAGCAGCCAATATGGGGGCGCGACCGGGGAGCTGTTTTTT. The full variable domain, with the rest looked up from reference TRBV14 and TRBJ2-2, is EAGVTQFPSHSVIEKGQTVTLRCDPISGHDNLYWYRRVMGKEIKFLLHFVKESKQDESGMPNNRFLAERTGGTYSTLKVQPAELEDSGVYFCASSQYGGATGELFFGEGSRLTVL.

This clone was picked up a small number of times. The genes are TRBV6-1 and TRBJ1-1; 10 nucleotides align to TRBD1. Germline V gene data show CDR1 as MNHNS and CDR2 as SASEGT. Trimming at V came to 2 bases and at J to 4 bases, leaving 4 bases not matched to a gene. The CDR3 is 15 amino acids. CDR3 sequence (DNA): TGTGCCAGCAGTGAACGGGGGACAGGGGCCACTGAAGCTTTCTTT. Translating it yields CASSERGTGATEAFF.

The rearrangement links TRBV11-2 to TRBJ2-1, with 7 bases that match TRBD1. CDR3 length: 15 residues. Germline CDR1 SGHAT, CDR2 FQNNGV. V shed 2 bases and J 2 bases; nucleotides not matched to a gene: 3. The CDR3 is CASSLRQGTYNEQFF. The CDR3, as DNA: TGTGCCAGCAGCTTAAGACAGGGAACCTACAATGAGCAGTTCTTC.

This chain connects TRBV9 to TRBJ1-5, with D unresolved. This CDR3 comprises 12 residues. Germline lookup yields CDR1 SGDLS and CDR2 YYNGEE. The ends were cut back, 3 bases at V and 7 bases at J, with 8 bases in the middle. The CDR3 DNA reads as TGTGCCAGCAGCGACCCCAGGCAGCCCCAGCATTTT. Translation: CASSDPRQPQHF.

This clone has just one count. The chain uses TRBV4-3 and TRBJ2-1; maybe TRBD1 (6 bases). The CDR3 has 16 amino acids. Germline V CDR1 and CDR2: LGHNA, YSLEER. Trimming took off 1 base at V and 8 bases at J, with 18 bases between the two ends. DNA of the CDR3: TGCGCCAGCAGCCAAGTCGGGCAGGGGTACAGTCATGAGCAGTTCTTC. This encodes CASSQVGQGYSHEQFF.

The chain links TRBV11-2 to TRBJ2-3, with D tentatively TRBD2 (7 bases). The CDR3 is made up of 14 amino acids. From germline, CDR1 is SGHAT and CDR2 FQNNGV. V lost 8 bases, J lost 4 bases, and 16 bases lay in between. Here the CDR3 reads CASGEGGPADTQYF. The CDR3, as DNA: TGTGCCAGCGGGGAGGGGGGGCCTGCAGATACGCAGTATTTT.

The chain combines TRBV6-1 with TRBJ1-6; D ambiguous. Germline CDR1 MNHNS, CDR2 SASEGT. Trimming took off 8 bases at V and 4 bases at J, with 6 bases between the two ends. The CDR3 totals 12 residues. CDR3 DNA sequence: TGTGCCAGCTGCGGGTATAATTCACCCCTCCACTTT. This translates into CASCGYNSPLHF.

The chain links TRBV27 to TRBJ1-2, with 7 positions matching TRBD1. Germline values: CDR1 MNHEY, CDR2 SMNVEV (reference sequence). V was pared by 6 bases and J by 4 bases, with 5 bases of the junction left unmatched. The CDR3 is 13 residues long. The CDR3 nucleotides are TGTGCCAGCAGACAGGGGTCCTTCTATGGCTACACCTTC. This gives the protein CASRQGSFYGYTF.

This rearrangement joins TRBV9 to TRBJ1-3, with a tentative D call TRBD1 (5 bases). The CDR3 consists of 14 residues. Germline values: CDR1 SGDLS, CDR2 YYNGEE. V was trimmed by 3 bases and J by 4 bases, leaving 11 bases between them. The CDR3 protein is CASSAGTAGNTIYF. Written as DNA, the CDR3 is TGTGCCAGCAGCGCCGGGACGGCAGGAAACACCATATATTTT.

This clone is medium-sized in the sample. The V gene is TRBV15, the J gene TRBJ1-6; 11 bases are shared with TRBD1. With V trimmed by 5 bases and J by 6 bases, 3 bases remained unmatched. Germline CDR1 reads LNHNV; CDR2 reads YYDKDF (reference sequence). This CDR3 spans 15 amino acids. This CDR3 is CATSGQGARNSPLHF. For the CDR3, the DNA is TGTGCCACCAGCGGACAGGGGGCGCGTAATTCACCCCTCCACTTT.

The rearrangement links TRBV5-1 to TRBJ1-1; possible D gene TRBD1, 6 bases. The CDR3 loop spans 15 amino acids. Germline V gene data show CDR1 as SGHRS and CDR2 as YFSETQ. Trimming took 1 base from V and 0 from J, leaving 10 bases between them. The CDR3 is CASSLMQGMNTEAFF. DNA for the CDR3: TGCGCCAGCAGCTTGATGCAGGGGATGAACACTGAAGCTTTCTTT.

The CDR3 DNA reads as TGTGCCAGCAGCTTTTTATGGACTAGCAGTACGAACACCGGGGAGCTGTTTTTT. Translating gives CASSFLWTSSTNTGELFF. The V and J genes are TRBV7-2 and TRBJ2-2; TRBD2 matches 8 bases. The germline V gene encodes CDR1 SGHTA and CDR2 FQGNSA. The CDR3 has 18 residues. Trimming took 3 bases from V and 0 from J; bases not matched to a gene: 9.

V usage is TRBV29-1 and J usage is TRBJ2-3; 10 bases align to TRBD1. This CDR3 region has 15 residues. CDR1 is SQVTM, CDR2 ANQGSEA, per germline. V lost 3 bases to trimming and J lost 5 bases; unmatched junction nucleotides: 8. The CDR3 sequence is CSVDGSRDRGDTQYF. The CDR3 coding sequence is TGCAGCGTTGATGGGTCCCGGGACAGGGGAGATACGCAGTATTTT.

The chain has TRBV6-6 and TRBJ2-3; a weak D match, TRBD2 (6 bases). Germline CDR1 is MNHNY and CDR2 is SVGAGI (reference sequence). This CDR3 region has 16 residues. V lost 2 bases and J lost 1, with 13 bases in between. The CDR3 is CASSYRERTGTDTQYF. The CDR3 DNA reads TGTGCCAGCAGTTACCGGGAGCGGACTGGCACAGATACGCAGTATTTT.

The chain uses TRBV4-1 and TRBJ2-1; 7 bases are a match to TRBD2. Germline assignment: CDR1 MGHRA and CDR2 YSYEKL. Trimming cost V 2 bases and J 1 base; bases outside gene matches: 2. This CDR3 comprises 15 residues. The CDR3, as DNA: TGCGCCAGCAGCCAAATGCGGGGGTCCTACAATGAGCAGTTCTTC. It yields the protein CASSQMRGSYNEQFF.

J is TRBJ1-1 and V is TRBV12-5, with TRBD1 identical over 10 bases. Per germline, CDR1 LGHNT and CDR2 FRNRAP. V shed 5 bases, J shed 3 bases, and the junction held 9 bases outside the gene matches. The CDR3 consists of 16 residues. The CDR3 region is CASGPGQGIGDTEAFF. In nucleotides, the CDR3 is TGTGCTAGTGGTCCGGGACAGGGGATTGGGGACACTGAAGCTTTCTTT.

DNA for the CDR3: TGTGCCAGCAGTTTACAGGCAGGAACTAATGAAAAACTGTTTTTT. Translation: CASSLQAGTNEKLFF. V is TRBV28 and J is TRBJ1-4; D remains ambiguous. The germline V gene has CDR1 MDHEN and CDR2 SYDVKM. There are 15 residues in the CDR3. Trimming stripped 2 bases from V and 1 base from J, with 8 bases between.

The chain uses TRBV28 and TRBJ2-2, with 7 bases fitting TRBD2. Germline CDR1 reads MDHEN; CDR2 reads SYDVKM. Trimming removed 6 bases from V and 0 bases from J; junction bases left unmatched: 4. This CDR3 region has 15 residues. In nucleotides, the CDR3 is TGTGCCAGCAGCCGGGGACTACCGAACACCGGGGAGCTGTTTTTT. Protein product: CASSRGLPNTGELFF.